Below, 2 T cell receptor beta chains from the same sample are listed, as sequenced in a study of CD8+ T cells in alopecia areata. The treatment was: oral pan-JAK inhibitor, 5-10 mg twice daily. RNA extraction was followed by reverse transcription into cDNA, which acted as the sequencing template. The repertoire was sequenced with immunoSEQ multiplex PCR; TCRdb's copy has only in-frame clones and lacks some. The sample records some 170,000 clones, 58% being singletons. The sample here was CD4+ T cells sorted from blood, taken between weeks 55 and 65, from a patient treated with tofacitinib. The origin of the receptors is a human donor with alopecia areata.

The V gene is TRBV4-1, the J gene TRBJ1-5; D uncertain. V lost 3 bases and J lost 6, with 15 bases in between. The CDR3 totals 15 residues. Germline CDR1 reads MGHRA; CDR2 reads YSYEKL. This chain's CDR3 is CASSHPSPDRQPQHF. In DNA form, the CDR3 reads TGCGCCAGCAGCCACCCCTCACCAGATCGTCAGCCCCAGCATTTT.

CDR3 nucleotide sequence: TGTGCCTGGACCGTACACCAGTCATACAAGGAAGCTTTCTTT. It codes for CAWTVHQSYKEAFF. The genes are TRBV30 and TRBJ1-1; D unresolved. The CDR3 has 14 amino acids. Germline V gives CDR1 GTSNPN, CDR2 SVGIG (reference sequence). With 4 bases removed from V and 8 bases from J, the gap between germline ends came to 20 bases.